One sample yielded the 22 T cell receptor beta chains listed below, sequenced in a study of blood T cell repertoires in COVID-19. This table comes from immunoSEQ multiplex PCR, and its TCRdb copy is limited to in-frame clones, with some not included. The table has around 140,000 clones, about three quarters seen once. The sequencing input was peripheral blood. Receptors originate from a man between 50 and 59 years old with acute or convalescent COVID-19.

The chain carries TRBV30 and TRBJ2-2; TRBD1 might be the D (6 bases). Trimming pared 2 bases from V and 5 bases from J, leaving 12 bases between. The CDR3 length is 14 residues. From germline, CDR1 is GTSNPN and CDR2 SVGIG (reference sequence). CDR3 sequence reads: CAWSLTGGTGELFF. CDR3 DNA: TGTGCCTGGAGTCTGACAGGCGGGACCGGGGAGCTGTTTTTT.

The genes are TRBV14 and TRBJ1-2; no reliable D call. V dropped 1 base and J dropped 2 bases, with 5 bases sitting between them. CDR3 length: 13 residues. CDR1 and CDR2 from the germline V gene are SGHDN and FVKESK. CDR3 region: CASSQGTNYGYTF. The DNA for the CDR3 is TGTGCCAGCAGCCAAGGCACAAACTATGGCTACACCTTC.

V gene TRBV9 combines with J gene TRBJ1-1, with a possible D match to TRBD1 (6 bases). Germline V CDR1 and CDR2: SGDLS, YYNGEE. This CDR3 has 14 residues. Trimming left V 2 bases short and J 0 bases short, with 8 bases between. Written as DNA, the CDR3 is TGTGCCAGCAGCGTCTCAGGGGTGAACACTGAAGCTTTCTTT. It codes for CASSVSGVNTEAFF.

The rearrangement uses TRBV2 and TRBJ2-1; the D gene is possibly TRBD2 (6 bases). Per germline, CDR1 SNHLY and CDR2 FYNNEI. The CDR3 has 13 amino acids. V was trimmed by 6 bases and J by 4 bases, leaving 10 bases between them. CDR3 nucleotide sequence: TGTGCCAGCAGGGGTGGGGGGTACAATGAGCAGTTCTTC. Translation: CASRGGGYNEQFF.

The rearrangement uses TRBV10-1 and TRBJ2-5, with D perhaps TRBD2 (5 bases). The CDR3 is 15 residues long. Looked up from germline, CDR1 is WNHNN and CDR2 is SYGVQD (reference sequence). Trimming left V 0 bases short and J 5 bases short, with 13 bases between. CDR3 bases: TGCGCCAGCAGTGAGTCTTACAGTCCGGGGGAGACCCAGTACTTC. Protein sequence: CASSESYSPGETQYF.

V gene TRBV29-1 combines with J gene TRBJ1-2, with D possibly matching TRBD1 (5 bases). The CDR3 is made up of 13 amino acids. Germline V gene sequence: CDR1 SQVTM, CDR2 ANQGSEA. The V end lost 8 bases, the J end lost 3 bases, and 16 bases lay between the germline ends. The CDR3, as DNA: TGCAGCACCATGGGGGGACTTGACTATGGCTACACCTTC. It yields the protein CSTMGGLDYGYTF.

The V and J genes are TRBV10-3 and TRBJ2-5; D call uncertain. This CDR3 is 12 amino acids long. CDR1 is ENHRY and CDR2 is SYGVKD in the germline V gene. V dropped 4 bases and J dropped 2 bases, with 5 bases sitting between them. This chain's CDR3 is CAISGAQETQYF. CDR3 nucleotides: TGTGCCATCAGTGGGGCTCAAGAGACCCAGTACTTC.

The rearrangement uses TRBV4-2 and TRBJ1-5, with TRBD1 matching over 7 bases. CDR3 length: 15 amino acids. CDR1 and CDR2 from the germline V gene are LGHNA and YNFKEQ. Trimming removed 0 bases from V and 5 bases from J; junction bases left unmatched: 4. The CDR3 nucleotides are TGTGCCAGCAGCCAAGATGGAGACAGGGATCAGCCCCAGCATTTT. Its protein product is CASSQDGDRDQPQHF.

The chain couples TRBV3-1 (or the pseudogene TRBV3-2) to TRBJ1-2; D gene unclear. Germline assignment: CDR1 LGHDT and CDR2 YNNKEL (reference sequence). Trimming left V 6 bases short and J 5 bases short, with 16 bases between. The CDR3 runs to 14 residues. CDR3 residues: CASRNEGPGYGYTF. CDR3 nucleotide sequence: TGTGCCAGCAGGAACGAGGGCCCCGGGTATGGCTACACCTTC.

The chain employs TRBV5-1 and TRBJ2-3; D may be TRBD2 (7 bases). CDR1 is SGHRS, CDR2 YFSETQ, per germline. The CDR3 has 16 residues. The ends were cut back, 0 bases at V and 0 bases at J, with 11 bases in the middle. The CDR3 DNA sequence: TGCGCCAGCAGCTTGGATGCGGGGGCTAGCACAGATACGCAGTATTTT. Amino acids: CASSLDAGASTDTQYF.

The chain is built from TRBV2 and TRBJ2-7; D is possibly TRBD1 (6 bases). This CDR3 has 17 amino acids. Trimming removed 6 bases at V and 0 bases at J, with 21 bases between. CDR1 SNHLY and CDR2 FYNNEI come from the germline V gene. The CDR3 nucleotides read TGTGCCAGCAGAGCCATCAAGGACAGCTCCCGCTCCTACGAGCAGTACTTC. Translation gives CASRAIKDSSRSYEQYF.

The rearrangement joins TRBV15 to TRBJ2-1, with TRBD2 as a possible D gene (7 bases). Trimming left V 3 bases short and J 7 bases short, with 13 bases between. The germline V gene has CDR1 LNHNV and CDR2 YYDKDF (reference sequence). CDR3 length: 14 amino acids. In nucleotides, the CDR3 is TGTGCCACCAGCAGGGGGGGGGCCGGTAATGAGCAGTTCTTC. This codes for CATSRGGAGNEQFF.

This clone was detected only once. The V and J genes are TRBV14 and TRBJ1-1; D is possibly TRBD1 (5 bases). The CDR3 totals 18 residues. V was pared by 6 bases and J by 3 bases, with 26 bases between. Germline CDR1 reads SGHDN; CDR2 reads FVKESK. CDR3 in amino acids: CASRPYIFDSDGHTEAFF. CDR3 nucleotides: TGTGCCAGCAGACCCTACATCTTCGACAGCGATGGTCACACTGAAGCTTTCTTT.

A single count supports this clone. This chain uses TRBV23-1 with TRBJ1-2; 9 bases fit TRBD1. TRBV23-1 is given ORF status, its function remaining uncertain. CDR3 length: 16 residues. J lost 6 bases, V lost 7 bases, and 15 bases had no gene match. CDR3: CASNLLQGASSNGYTF. The CDR3 region has the DNA TGCGCCAGCAATTTATTACAGGGGGCGTCAAGTAATGGCTACACCTTC.

The chain has TRBV20-1 and TRBJ1-5; D gene uncertain. V lost 3 bases, J lost 0 bases, and 12 bases lay in between. This CDR3 contains 15 residues. CDR1 DFQATT and CDR2 SNEGSKA come from the germline V gene (reference sequence). The CDR3 region has the DNA TGCAGTGCTAGTATCTCGGGTAATAGCAATCAGCCCCAGCATTTT. This encodes CSASISGNSNQPQHF.

This rearrangement joins TRBV30 to TRBJ1-3, with D perhaps matching TRBD1 (6 bases). CDR3 length equals 14 residues. V was trimmed by 3 bases and J by 4 bases, leaving 13 bases between them. Germline lookup yields CDR1 GTSNPN and CDR2 SVGIG (reference sequence). The CDR3 nucleotides read TGTGCCTGGAGCGACACAGGGTTCGGAAACACCATATATTTT. This sequence encodes CAWSDTGFGNTIYF.

This clone came up once. This chain uses TRBV6-5 with TRBJ2-3, with 10 nucleotides matching TRBD1. Germline V gene lookup returns CDR1 MNHEY and CDR2 SVGAGI. The J segment lost 4 bases and the V segment lost 4 bases, leaving 2 bases of the junction unmatched. CDR3 size: 14 residues. DNA of the CDR3: TGTGCCAGCAGTTCAGGGACAGGGGCAGATACGCAGTATTTT. This encodes CASSSGTGADTQYF.

This chain connects TRBV5-1 to TRBJ1-1; possibly TRBD1 for D (6 bases). The CDR3 is made up of 15 amino acids. The V gene lost 0 bases and the J gene lost 2 bases, with 11 bases spanning the gap. Germline V gives CDR1 SGHRS, CDR2 YFSETQ. The CDR3 DNA reads TGCGCCAGCAGCTTGGCCGGGACAAGAAACACTGAAGCTTTCTTT. Protein sequence: CASSLAGTRNTEAFF.

This clone showed up just a few times. The chain carries TRBV28 and TRBJ2-2, with 7 bases lining up with TRBD2. Trimming at V came to 3 bases and at J to 5 bases, leaving 6 bases not matched to a gene. Germline CDR1 MDHEN, CDR2 SYDVKM. The CDR3 is 15 residues long. DNA for the CDR3: TGTGCCAGCAGTTTGGGCTTCGGGGGGACCGGGGAGCTGTTTTTT. Amino acids: CASSLGFGGTGELFF.

The V call is TRBV5-6, the J call TRBJ2-1; tentatively, D is TRBD2 (5 bases). V was trimmed by 3 bases and J by 4 bases, leaving 5 bases between them. The CDR3 contains 12 residues. The V gene's germline CDR1 is SGHDT and CDR2 YYEEEE. CDR3 nucleotides: TGTGCCAGCAGCTCGGGATACAATGAGCAGTTCTTC. Translated, it gives CASSSGYNEQFF.

The genes are TRBV2 and TRBJ1-1; weak D call: TRBD1 (5 bases). CDR1 and CDR2 from the germline V gene are SNHLY and FYNNEI. The CDR3 covers 12 residues. V lost 11 bases, J lost 2 bases, and 12 bases lay in between. For the CDR3, the DNA is TGTGCCCGATCTACAGGAAACACTGAAGCTTTCTTT. Translated, it gives CARSTGNTEAFF.

The chain joins TRBV5-4 to TRBJ1-4; D remains unclear. The V and J ends lost 1 base and 0 bases respectively, with 7 bases between them. This CDR3 spans 15 amino acids. Germline assignment: CDR1 SGHNT and CDR2 YYREEE (reference sequence). The CDR3 protein is CASSLYGATNEKLFF. CDR3 DNA sequence: TGTGCCAGCAGCTTGTACGGGGCAACTAATGAAAAACTGTTTTTT. Supplemented by reference TRBV5-4 and TRBJ1-4, the full variable domain reads ETGVTQSPTHLIKTRGQQVTLRCSSQSGHNTVSWYQQALGQGPQFIFQYYREEENGRGNFPPRFSGLQFPNYSSELNVNALELDDSALYLCASSLYGATNEKLFFGSGTQLSVL.